These T cell receptor beta chains were read from a single sample in a study of CD8 T cells in Susac syndrome. MiXCR was run by TCRdb on the immunoSEQ multiplex PCR reads, yielding one entry per CDR3 protein. Among 40,000 to 60,000 distinct CDR3 sequences, about 92% were seen once, and the ten largest hold around 0.55%. Material: CD8+ T cells from PBMCs. Receptors originate from a human donor with multiple sclerosis. The CDR3 runs from the conserved cysteine through the conserved F or W. The order of the fields is D gene, clone size, V gene, J gene, CDR3 protein, CDR3 DNA. The D gene is left open where the match is weak. Rows may omit the clone size; those that give it use once, few, many or a size class.

D: -; size: -; V: TRBV9; J: TRBJ2-3; CDR3: CASSVATRTDTQYF; DNA: TGTGCCAGCAGCGTAGCTACCCGCACAGATACGCAGTATTTT
D: -; size: -; V: TRBV4-1; J: TRBJ1-2; CDR3: CASSQGPQDGYTF; DNA: TGCGCCAGCAGCCAAGGTCCGCAGGATGGCTACACCTTC
D: TRBD2; size: -; V: TRBV3-1; J: TRBJ2-3; CDR3: CASSQDVLGGGDITDTQYF; DNA: TGTGCCAGCAGCCAAGATGTATTAGGCGGGGGGGACATCACAGATACGCAGTATTTT
D: TRBD2; size: -; V: TRBV10-2; J: TRBJ2-4; CDR3: CASSEVLAGLAKNIQYF; DNA: TGCGCCAGCAGTGAGGTGCTAGCGGGGTTAGCCAAAAACATTCAGTACTTC
D: TRBD2; size: -; V: TRBV7-9; J: TRBJ2-5; CDR3: CASSLDRTSGGSETQYF; DNA: TGTGCCAGCAGCTTAGATCGGACTAGCGGGGGGTCGGAGACCCAGTACTTC
D: -; size: -; V: TRBV9; J: TRBJ2-5; CDR3: CASSAPQGQETQYF; DNA: TGTGCCAGCAGCGCCCCCCAGGGACAAGAGACCCAGTACTTC
D: -; size: -; V: TRBV19; J: TRBJ2-7; CDR3: CASSGGNSYEQYF; DNA: TGTGCCAGTAGTGGGGGAAACTCCTACGAGCAGTACTTC
D: -; size: -; V: TRBV12-3/TRBV12-4; J: TRBJ1-5; CDR3: CASSLGFSNQPQHF; DNA: TGTGCCAGCAGTTTAGGCTTTAGCAATCAGCCCCAGCATTTT
D: -; size: once; V: TRBV6-2/TRBV6-3; J: TRBJ2-3; CDR3: CASSYGLPTDTQYF; DNA: TGTGCCAGCAGTTACGGACTACCTACAGATACGCAGTATTTT
D: -; size: -; V: TRBV5-1; J: TRBJ2-7; CDR3: CASSFWTGLTYEQYF; DNA: TGCGCCAGCAGCTTCTGGACGGGACTTACCTACGAGCAGTACTTC
D: -; size: -; V: TRBV13; J: TRBJ2-5; CDR3: CASSLSGLRVETQYF; DNA: TGTGCCAGCAGCTTAAGCGGCTTGAGGGTTGAGACCCAGTACTTC
D: -; size: -; V: TRBV5-1; J: TRBJ2-7; CDR3: CASSLAQGLPYEQYF; DNA: TGCGCCAGCAGCTTGGCACAGGGCCTACCCTACGAGCAGTACTTC
D: TRBD1; size: -; V: TRBV5-6; J: TRBJ2-5; CDR3: CASSLGRGWGETQYF; DNA: TGTGCCAGCAGCTTGGGCAGGGGGTGGGGAGAGACCCAGTACTTC
D: TRBD2; size: -; V: TRBV29-1; J: TRBJ2-3; CDR3: CSAASGVGDTQYF; DNA: TGCAGCGCGGCTAGCGGGGTAGGAGATACGCAGTATTTT
D: -; size: -; V: TRBV5-1; J: TRBJ2-7; CDR3: CASSLEDSRAYEQYF; DNA: TGCGCCAGCAGCCTAGAGGACAGTCGGGCCTACGAGCAGTACTTC
D: -; size: -; V: TRBV11-1; J: TRBJ2-1; CDR3: CASSLGPGWPRDEQFF; DNA: TGTGCCAGCAGCTTAGGGCCAGGCTGGCCTAGAGATGAGCAGTTCTTC
D: TRBD1; size: -; V: TRBV14; J: TRBJ2-2; CDR3: CASSQLTGGNTGELFF; DNA: TGTGCCAGCAGCCAGTTGACAGGGGGGAACACCGGGGAGCTGTTTTTT
D: -; size: -; V: TRBV5-1; J: TRBJ1-4; CDR3: CASSLRGRQVVEKLFF; DNA: TGCGCCAGCAGCTTGAGAGGGCGACAGGTCGTTGAAAAACTGTTTTTT
D: -; size: -; V: TRBV4-3; J: TRBJ1-2; CDR3: CASSQDVTTGGYTF; DNA: TGCGCCAGCAGCCAAGATGTGACAACCGGTGGCTACACCTTC
D: -; size: -; V: TRBV4-3; J: TRBJ2-7; CDR3: CASSQSASFSRPYEQYF; DNA: TGCGCCAGCAGCCAATCTGCGAGTTTCTCCAGACCCTACGAGCAGTACTTC
D: TRBD2; size: -; V: TRBV4-1; J: TRBJ2-5; CDR3: CASSQDPAGTPETQYF; DNA: TGCGCCAGCAGCCAAGACCCAGCGGGGACCCCAGAGACCCAGTACTTC
D: -; size: -; V: TRBV12-3/TRBV12-4; J: TRBJ2-3; CDR3: CASSLAFRDTQYF; DNA: TGTGCCAGCAGTTTAGCCTTCAGAGATACGCAGTATTTT
D: -; size: -; V: TRBV2; J: TRBJ2-7; CDR3: CASSSYEQYF; DNA: TGTGCCAGCAGTTCCTACGAGCAGTACTTC
D: -; size: -; V: TRBV4-3; J: TRBJ1-1; CDR3: CASSQGMNTEAFF; DNA: TGCGCCAGCAGCCAAGGGATGAACACTGAAGCTTTCTTT
D: -; size: once; V: TRBV5-1; J: TRBJ1-5; CDR3: CASSYDGSNQPQHF; DNA: TGCGCCAGCAGCTACGACGGTTCCAATCAGCCCCAGCATTTT
D: -; size: -; V: TRBV13; J: TRBJ2-5; CDR3: CASSLNPDGQQETQYF; DNA: TGTGCCAGCAGCTTAAATCCTGACGGACAACAAGAGACCCAGTACTTC
D: TRBD1; size: -; V: TRBV12-3/TRBV12-4; J: TRBJ2-5; CDR3: CASTTGTGGFETQYF; DNA: TGTGCCAGCACTACTGGGACAGGGGGCTTCGAGACCCAGTACTTC
D: TRBD1; size: -; V: TRBV9; J: TRBJ1-6; CDR3: CASSGGQASRSPLHF; DNA: TGTGCCAGCAGCGGGGGACAGGCCTCGAGGTCACCCCTCCACTTT
D: -; size: -; V: TRBV7-9; J: TRBJ1-2; CDR3: CASSLSTGHGYGYTF; DNA: TGTGCCAGCAGCTTGAGTACGGGCCACGGCTATGGCTACACCTTC
D: -; size: -; V: TRBV23-1; J: TRBJ2-2; CDR3: CASSREGARTGELFF; DNA: TGCGCCAGCAGTCGGGAGGGGGCGAGAACCGGGGAGCTGTTTTTT
D: -; size: -; V: TRBV14; J: TRBJ1-2; CDR3: CASSPGSSWGYTF; DNA: TGTGCCAGCAGCCCAGGCAGCTCTTGGGGCTACACCTTC
D: -; size: -; V: TRBV28; J: TRBJ1-1; CDR3: CASIIRGGTNTEAFF; DNA: TGTGCCAGCATTATCCGCGGCGGGACGAACACTGAAGCTTTCTTT
D: -; size: -; V: TRBV20-1; J: TRBJ1-5; CDR3: CSASLWGASQPQHF; DNA: TGCAGTGCTAGCCTGTGGGGGGCTAGTCAGCCCCAGCATTTT
D: -; size: -; V: TRBV11-2; J: TRBJ2-7; CDR3: CASSWAPRYEQYF; DNA: TGTGCCAGCAGCTGGGCCCCCCGCTACGAGCAGTACTTC
D: TRBD1; size: -; V: TRBV19; J: TRBJ1-1; CDR3: CASRLRGQGTEAFF; DNA: TGTGCCAGTAGACTTCGAGGACAGGGCACTGAAGCTTTCTTT
D: -; size: -; V: TRBV30; J: TRBJ2-7; CDR3: CAWRIQGLGQEQYF; DNA: TGTGCCTGGAGGATACAGGGATTGGGTCAGGAGCAGTACTTC
D: TRBD2; size: -; V: TRBV12-3/TRBV12-4; J: TRBJ2-1; CDR3: CARRPPGLAGNEQFF; DNA: TGTGCCAGACGACCACCGGGACTAGCAGGGAATGAGCAGTTCTTC
D: -; size: -; V: TRBV28; J: TRBJ1-2; CDR3: CASSSDGQGHYGYTF; DNA: TGTGCCAGCAGTTCCGACGGGCAGGGCCACTATGGCTACACCTTC
D: TRBD2; size: -; V: TRBV7-9; J: TRBJ2-3; CDR3: CASGGDHISTDTQYF; DNA: TGTGCCAGCGGGGGGGACCACATAAGCACAGATACGCAGTATTTT